This T cell receptor (beta chain) stems from a study of cytomegalovirus exposure and HLA in healthy donors. Study-wide results and caveats: Sequencing depth roughly uniform across donors was assumed in presence/absence analyses. Many donors shared some public TCRs, even though most TCR sequences were rare.

Germline V gives CDR1 SGHRS, CDR2 YFSETQ. The CDR3 consists of 15 residues. The V segment lost 3 bases and the J segment 9 bases; nucleotides outside the gene matches: 8. On this clone itself: Its antigen remains unknown.

Amplification used 60 Vbeta primers and 13 Jbeta primers. Data came from immunoSEQ multiplex PCR; TCRdb stores just in-frame clones and leaves some out. The sample consists of some 130,000 clones, 80% of them appearing once. This chain joins TRBV5-1 and TRBJ2-1, with 11 bases identical to TRBD2. The sample taken for sequencing was PBMCs. The sequence was obtained from a young man in good health and CMV-seronegative. CDR3 amino acids: CASSSSLAGALEQFF. The DNA for the CDR3 is TGCGCCAGCAGCTCTTCACTAGCGGGAGCTCTTGAGCAGTTCTTC.